These 9 T cell receptor beta chains were all obtained from the same sample, sequenced in a study of T cells expressing NK-cell markers. TCRdb re-called the 5' RACE reads; every CDR3 protein appears as one record, without DNA. The table for this sample gives 500,000 or so distinct CDR3 sequences. Input material: blood T cells: a sorted CD56 or NKG2C T cell subset, CD4+ or CD8+ T cells, or bulk PBMC T cells (not recorded which). These receptors came from a man aged 18 to 29 in good health.

This chain links TRBV10-3 with TRBJ1-2; the TRBD1 assignment by TCRdb is unverifiable without DNA. CDR1 and CDR2 from the germline V gene are ENHRY and SYGVKD. There are 16 residues in the CDR3. The CDR3 sequence: CAISRTGTGANYGYTF.

The chain recombines TRBV5-1 with TRBJ2-3; with no DNA, the TCRdb D assignment of TRBD2 cannot be verified. CDR3 length: 18 amino acids. Per the germline V gene, CDR1 is SGHRS and CDR2 is YFSETQ. The chain's CDR3 is CASSLITSGTTFTDTQYF.

The V and J genes are TRBV27 and TRBJ2-1; the TRBD1 assignment by TCRdb is unverifiable without DNA. The V gene's germline CDR1 is MNHEY and CDR2 SMNVEV (reference sequence). The CDR3 length is 16 residues. Here the CDR3 reads CASSAHPGQGYNEQFF.

The chain is built from TRBV7-3 and TRBJ2-3; no DNA is available, so the TRBD1 call from TCRdb remains unchecked. CDR1 SGHTA and CDR2 FQGTGA come from the germline V gene. CDR3 size: 14 residues. CDR3 in amino acids: CASSRTAFTDTQYF.

The chain carries TRBV7-9 and TRBJ2-2. In germline, CDR1 is SEHNR, CDR2 FQNEAQ (reference sequence). CDR3 length: 16 residues. The CDR3 spells CASSLDLGVNTGELFF.

The rearrangement uses TRBV12-3 or TRBV12-4 and TRBJ2-3; TCRdb proposes TRBD1, but this gene call is untestable without DNA. The CDR3 consists of 15 residues. The CDR3 region is CASRRTAQKGDTQYF.

The rearrangement links TRBV12-3 or TRBV12-4 to TRBJ1-6; TCRdb indicates TRBD1, and absent DNA this call remains unverified. CDR3 size: 14 residues. The chain's CDR3 is CASRKTGGGSPLHF.

The chain uses TRBV7-8 and TRBJ1-1; checking the TCRdb D call of TRBD1 is not possible without DNA. The CDR3 has 14 amino acids. From germline, CDR1 is SGHVS and CDR2 FQNEAQ. The chain's CDR3 is CASSSRQELTEAFF. Supplemented by reference TRBV7-8 and TRBJ1-1, the full variable domain reads GAGVSQSPRYKVAKRGQDVALRCDPISGHVSLFWYQQALGQGPEFLTYFQNEAQLDKSGLPSDRFFAERPEGSVSTLKIQRTQQEDSAVYLCASSSRQELTEAFFGQGTRLTVV.

The CDR3: CASSPRGAPNQPQHF. V and J are TRBV19 and TRBJ1-5. There are 15 residues in the CDR3. Germline CDR1 reads LNHDA; CDR2 reads SQIVND (reference sequence).